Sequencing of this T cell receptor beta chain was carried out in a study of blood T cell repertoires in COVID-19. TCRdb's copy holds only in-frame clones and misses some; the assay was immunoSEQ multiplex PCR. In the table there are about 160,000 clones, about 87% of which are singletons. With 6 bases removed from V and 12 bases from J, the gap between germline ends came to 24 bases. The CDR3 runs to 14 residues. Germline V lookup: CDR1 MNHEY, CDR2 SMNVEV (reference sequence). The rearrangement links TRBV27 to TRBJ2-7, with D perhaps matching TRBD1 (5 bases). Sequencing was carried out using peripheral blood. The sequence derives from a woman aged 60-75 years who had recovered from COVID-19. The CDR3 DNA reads TGTGCCAGCAGCCCTACCCCCGACAGCCAAACTTCGTACTTC. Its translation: CASSPTPDSQTSYF.